One sample yielded the 10 T cell receptor beta chains listed below, sequenced in a study of CD8+ T cells in alopecia areata. Treatment reported: oral pan-JAK inhibitor, 5-10 mg twice daily. Extraction and reverse transcription of RNA yielded cDNA as the sequencing template. Here immunoSEQ multiplex PCR was the method, and the copy in TCRdb shows in-frame clones only, minus some. The data show under 200,000 clones, around three fifths seen once. The sample in question was CD4+ T cells sorted from blood, obtained at week 24, from a patient treated with tofacitinib. The receptor source for this set is a human donor with alopecia areata.

The chain recombines TRBV5-1 with TRBJ2-5; TRBD1 aligns across 9 bases. V trimming: 7 bases; J trimming: 5 bases; junction bases outside the gene matches: 12. In germline, CDR1 is SGHRS, CDR2 YFSETQ. The CDR3 is made up of 15 amino acids. The CDR3 reads CASSKGDREFETQYF. The CDR3 coding sequence is TGCGCCAGCTCGAAGGGGGACAGGGAGTTCGAGACCCAGTACTTC. The full variable domain, rest sourced from reference TRBV5-1 and TRBJ2-5, is KAGVTQTPRYLIKTRGQQVTLSCSPISGHRSVSWYQQTPGQGLQFLFEYFSETQRNKGNFPGRFSGRQFSNSRSEMNVSTLELGDSALYLCASSKGDREFETQYFGPGTRLLVL.

V is TRBV5-1 and J is TRBJ1-2, with 9 bases identical to TRBD1. With 4 bases clipped from V and 8 bases from J, the junction kept 9 bases outside the gene matches. Germline V gene lookup returns CDR1 SGHRS and CDR2 YFSETQ. The CDR3 has 14 amino acids. CDR3 in DNA: TGCGCCAGCAGCCCAGGGGACAGGGAGTGGGGCTACACCTTC. Residues: CASSPGDREWGYTF.

Of note for this clone: Additional DNA sequences in this sample encode the identical CDR3. V is TRBV30 and J is TRBJ1-5; possibly TRBD1 for D (5 bases). V was cut by 3 bases and J by 2 bases, with 20 bases left in between. Per the germline V gene, CDR1 is GTSNPN and CDR2 is SVGIG (reference sequence). This CDR3 comprises 17 residues. The CDR3 sequence: CAWRKGRTTGGNQPQHF. CDR3 bases: TGTGCCTGGAGAAAGGGTAGGACCACGGGGGGCAATCAGCCCCAGCATTTT.

This clone has ten or more counts. The rearrangement joins TRBV30 to TRBJ1-2; D unresolved. Deletions cut 4 bases from V and 6 bases from J, with 0 bases between. The CDR3 is 8 residues long. Germline V lookup: CDR1 GTSNPN, CDR2 SVGIG (reference sequence). CDR3 DNA: TGTGCCTGGAATGGCTACACCTTC. Its translation: CAWNGYTF.

The sample holds a few counts of this clone. The identical CDR3 is also encoded by other nucleotide sequences in the sample. This sequence joins TRBV29-1 and TRBJ2-7; 8 nucleotides align to TRBD1. Trimming took 3 bases from V and 4 from J; bases not matched to a gene: 5. Germline CDR1 and CDR2: SQVTM and ANQGSEA. The CDR3 runs to 13 residues. The CDR3 sequence: CSVEGTGRYEQYF. The CDR3 DNA follows: TGCAGCGTTGAGGGGACAGGTCGATACGAGCAGTACTTC.

The chain joins TRBV30 to TRBJ2-3; 8 nucleotides agree with TRBD2. There are 13 residues in the CDR3. The J segment lost 0 bases and the V segment lost 7 bases, leaving 3 bases of the junction unmatched. Germline CDR1 reads GTSNPN; CDR2 reads SVGIG (reference sequence). The CDR3 sequence is CALIAGSTDTQYF. The DNA of the CDR3 is TGTGCCTTAATAGCGGGGAGCACAGATACGCAGTATTTT.

The chain joins TRBV29-1 to TRBJ1-2; 7 nucleotides match TRBD1. J lost 13 bases, V lost 5 bases, and 13 bases had no gene match. This CDR3 contains 12 residues. CDR1 and CDR2 (germline): SQVTM, ANQGSEA. Written as DNA, the CDR3 is TGCAGCGTTAGCCGGGACAGCCGCTTCTGCACCTTC. Residues: CSVSRDSRFCTF. Full variable domain (outside the CDR3, taken from reference TRBV29-1 and TRBJ1-2): SAVISQKPSRDICQRGTSLTIQCQVDSQVTMMFWYRQQPGQSLTLIATANQGSEATYESGFVIDKFPISRPNLTFSTLTVSNMSPEDSSIYLCSVSRDSRFCTFGSGTRLTVV.

The chain recombines TRBV29-1 with TRBJ1-2; D remains ambiguous. Trimming left V 4 bases short and J 2 bases short, with 8 bases between. The V gene's germline CDR1 is SQVTM and CDR2 ANQGSEA. The CDR3 contains 12 residues. The CDR3 loop is CSVVLENYGYTF. Here the CDR3 DNA reads TGCAGCGTTGTTTTAGAAAACTATGGCTACACCTTC.

The rearrangement joins TRBV5-1 to TRBJ1-5, with D unresolved. The germline gives CDR1 SGHRS, CDR2 YFSETQ. The CDR3 sequence is 17 residues long. Trimming removed 2 bases at V and 2 bases at J, with 17 bases between. CDR3 DNA: TGCGCCAGCAGCTTTCCGCCGCCGGGGTGGGGCAATCAGCCCCAGCATTTT. Amino acid sequence: CASSFPPPGWGNQPQHF.

V is TRBV25-1 and J is TRBJ1-6; D is perhaps TRBD1 (5 bases). Trimming stripped 3 bases from V and 9 bases from J, with 9 bases between. CDR1 is MGHDK and CDR2 is SYGVNS in the germline V gene. This CDR3 region has 13 residues. The CDR3 DNA reads as TGTGCCAGCAGTGACGGGGGGAGTTCACCCCTCCACTTT. Translating it yields CASSDGGSSPLHF.